The 31 T cell receptor beta chains given below trace back to one sample, sequenced in a study of blood T cell repertoires in COVID-19. The protocol was immunoSEQ multiplex PCR, while the TCRdb copy is restricted to in-frame clones and leaves out a portion. The table includes around 140,000 clones, about four fifths detected once. Sequencing was done on a sample of peripheral blood. The origin of the receptors is a human donor in a cohort sampled during active COVID-19.

The chain carries TRBV12-3 or TRBV12-4 and TRBJ2-1, with D unresolved. V was pared by 7 bases and J by 6 bases, with 10 bases between. This CDR3 is 12 amino acids long. The CDR3 DNA sequence: TGTGCCAGCACCCTTCCAGGCAATGAGCAGTTCTTC. Protein product: CASTLPGNEQFF.

V and J are TRBV7-2 and TRBJ1-2; D is ambiguous. Trimming took 4 bases from V and 4 from J, leaving 13 bases between them. The V gene's germline CDR1 is SGHTA and CDR2 FQGNSA. CDR3 size: 14 residues. Here the CDR3 DNA reads TGTGCCAGCAGCTCAAACGCAGTCCCCTATGGCTACACCTTC. Translated, it gives CASSSNAVPYGYTF.

CDR3 in amino acids: CASSLRRSGTGGLGNQPQHF. CDR3 DNA sequence: TGTGCCAGTAGTCTTCGTCGGTCCGGGACGGGAGGGTTAGGCAATCAGCCCCAGCATTTT. This chain uses TRBV19 with TRBJ1-5; TRBD1 might be the D (5 bases). Germline V lookup: CDR1 LNHDA, CDR2 SQIVND (reference sequence). The V end was cut by 5 bases, the J end by 2 bases, with 28 bases between. This CDR3 has 20 amino acids.

This clone has just one count. The J gene is TRBJ2-5, the V gene TRBV7-2; 10 bases match TRBD2. CDR3 length: 14 amino acids. Germline CDR1 SGHTA, CDR2 FQGNSA. Losses at the gene ends were 5 bases for V and 5 bases for J; bases not matched to a gene: 5. In DNA, the CDR3 is TGTGCCAGCAGCGCTAGCGGGAGAGGGGAGACCCAGTACTTC. Amino acids: CASSASGRGETQYF. The full variable domain, its missing parts supplied by reference TRBV7-2 and TRBJ2-5, is GAGVSQSPSNKVTEKGKDVELRCDPISGHTALYWYRQSLGQGLEFLIYFQGNSAPDKSGLPSDRFSAERTGGSVSTLTIQRTQQEDSAVYLCASSASGRGETQYFGPGTRLLVL.

The sample holds one count of this clone. J is TRBJ1-2 and V is TRBV19; D is ambiguous. Germline V gene lookup returns CDR1 LNHDA and CDR2 SQIVND (reference sequence). V was clipped by 3 bases and J by 4 bases, with 18 bases between them. The CDR3 runs to 16 residues. The CDR3 protein is CASSIGVPPDGYGYTF. The CDR3 DNA follows: TGTGCCAGTAGTATCGGGGTCCCACCGGACGGCTATGGCTACACCTTC.

V and J are TRBV28 and TRBJ2-3; possibly TRBD1 for D (5 bases). CDR3 length equals 15 residues. Trimming stripped 4 bases from V and 2 bases from J, with 13 bases between. Germline values: CDR1 MDHEN, CDR2 SYDVKM. The CDR3 DNA is TGTGCCAGCAGTTCCAGGACACTATCCACAGATACGCAGTATTTT. Its translation is CASSSRTLSTDTQYF.

This rearrangement joins TRBV5-1 to TRBJ1-6; weak D call: TRBD1 (5 bases). The ends were cut back, 4 bases at V and 6 bases at J, with 11 bases in the middle. Germline CDR1 and CDR2: SGHRS and YFSETQ. The CDR3 has 14 residues. CDR3 sequence reads: CASSADSPNSPLHF. DNA of the CDR3: TGCGCCAGCAGCGCAGACAGCCCTAATTCACCCCTCCACTTT.

The chain is built from TRBV9 and TRBJ2-2, with D unresolved. Germline V gene data show CDR1 as SGDLS and CDR2 as YYNGEE. This CDR3 has 16 amino acids. Trimming shortened V by 4 bases and J by 0 bases, and 13 bases separated the two germline ends. CDR3 sequence (DNA): TGTGCCAGCAGCTCAGATACCCAAACGAACACCGGGGAGCTGTTTTTT. Encoded protein: CASSSDTQTNTGELFF.

This clone was found a few times. The rearrangement joins TRBV4-2 to TRBJ1-4; TRBD1 matches 8 bases. This CDR3 contains 16 residues. Germline CDR1 and CDR2: LGHNA and YNFKEQ. V was clipped by 1 base and J by 6 bases; unmatched bases: 7. CDR3 residues: CASSQASGTGDEKLFF. The CDR3 coding sequence is TGTGCCAGCAGCCAAGCATCCGGGACAGGAGATGAAAAACTGTTTTTT.

CDR3 sequence reads: CASSQDPTAGFTDTQYF. CDR3 in DNA: TGCGCCAGCAGCCAAGACCCGACAGCGGGGTTCACAGATACGCAGTATTTT. The chain recombines TRBV4-1 with TRBJ2-3; 7 nucleotides agree with TRBD2. The V and J ends lost 0 bases and 2 bases, in that order; junction bases with no gene match: 8. Germline-derived CDR1 and CDR2 are MGHRA and YSYEKL. The CDR3 totals 17 residues.

This clone was recorded a few times. The genes are TRBV12-2 and TRBJ2-7; the D call in the table, TRBD2, was not verified against the DNA. TRBV12-2 is tagged as a pseudogene. The CDR3 covers 15 residues. The CDR3 sequence is CASRLAPGEGYEQYF. CDR3 nucleotide sequence: TGTGCAAGTCGCTTAGCCCCGGGGGAGGGCTACGAGCAGTACTTC.

This sequence joins TRBV20-1 and TRBJ2-7; D is uncertain. V was shortened by 3 bases and J by 9 bases, with 9 bases between the two germline ends. Germline loops: CDR1 DFQATT, CDR2 SNEGSKA (reference sequence). The length of the CDR3 is 10 residues. The CDR3: CSASDRAQYF. The CDR3 DNA reads TGCAGTGCTAGTGATCGAGCGCAGTACTTC.

The chain links TRBV6-2 or TRBV6-3 to TRBJ2-5; 14 nucleotides align to TRBD2. Germline lookup yields CDR1 MNHEY and CDR2 SVGEGT. CDR3 length: 18 residues. The V segment lost 4 bases and the J segment 5 bases; nucleotides outside the gene matches: 12. The CDR3 DNA sequence: TGTGCCAGCAGTTTGGGACTAGCGGGAGCTTCATTGGGGGAGACCCAGTACTTC. Its translation is CASSLGLAGASLGETQYF.

The rearrangement uses TRBV7-9 and TRBJ2-3, with TRBD1 identical over 8 bases. CDR1 is SEHNR and CDR2 is FQNEAQ in the germline V gene (reference sequence). This CDR3 comprises 16 residues. Trimming took 4 bases from V and 1 from J; bases not matched to a gene: 7. CDR3: CASSYGQGGGTDTQYF. The DNA for the CDR3 is TGTGCCAGCAGCTATGGACAGGGCGGTGGCACAGATACGCAGTATTTT.

The chain combines TRBV28 with TRBJ2-2, with D possibly being TRBD2 (6 bases). CDR1 is MDHEN, CDR2 SYDVKM, per germline. The CDR3 has 13 amino acids. V gave up 10 bases and J gave up 1 base, with 10 bases separating them. The CDR3 sequence: CAIWGVNTGELFF. DNA of the CDR3: TGTGCCATATGGGGGGTGAACACCGGGGAGCTGTTTTTT.

The genes are TRBV5-1 and TRBJ2-1; D unclear. CDR3 size: 14 residues. V was pared by 0 bases and J by 4 bases, with 8 bases between. Per the germline V gene, CDR1 is SGHRS and CDR2 is YFSETQ. The chain's CDR3 is CASSLGSPYNEQFF. The CDR3 DNA follows: TGCGCCAGCAGCTTGGGGAGCCCTTACAATGAGCAGTTCTTC.

The CDR3 bases are TGTGCCAGCAGCTTATCTAGCGGGAGCACAGATACGCAGTATTTT. Translating it yields CASSLSSGSTDTQYF. The chain employs TRBV7-3 and TRBJ2-3, with 8 bases aligning to TRBD2. V shed 2 bases and J 0 bases; nucleotides not matched to a gene: 1. CDR3 length: 15 residues. The V gene's germline CDR1 is SGHTA and CDR2 FQGTGA.

The genes are TRBV9 and TRBJ2-7; no clear D gene. Trimming took off 2 bases at V and 2 bases at J, with 11 bases between the two ends. Germline values: CDR1 SGDLS, CDR2 YYNGEE. The CDR3 runs to 14 residues. The CDR3 DNA reads as TGTGCCAGCAGCGTGACTCCGTCGACCTACGAGCAGTACTTC. Residues: CASSVTPSTYEQYF.

V is TRBV23-1 and J is TRBJ2-1; 7 bases fit TRBD2. TRBV23-1 is classed as an ORF, of uncertain function. V dropped 2 bases and J dropped 2; count of bases not matched to a gene: 12. The CDR3 has 18 amino acids. Here the CDR3 reads CASSQTRISGIAYNEQFF. For the CDR3, the DNA is TGCGCCAGCAGTCAAACCCGGATAAGCGGGATCGCCTACAATGAGCAGTTCTTC.

The rearrangement uses TRBV28 and TRBJ1-2, with D possibly TRBD1 on 5 matching bases. Germline V lookup: CDR1 MDHEN, CDR2 SYDVKM. With 0 bases removed from V and 8 bases from J, the gap between germline ends came to 13 bases. The CDR3 runs to 14 residues. As DNA, the CDR3 is TGTGCCAGCAGTTTATGGGGGGGAACAATAGGCTACACCTTC. This translates into CASSLWGGTIGYTF.

The chain carries TRBV5-6 and TRBJ1-2; 7 bases fit TRBD1. CDR3 size: 14 residues. Trimming cost V 4 bases and J 4 bases; bases outside gene matches: 7. In germline, CDR1 is SGHDT, CDR2 YYEEEE. CDR3 nucleotide sequence: TGTGCCAGCAGCCCTCCCGACAGGGTCTATGGCTACACCTTC. Translating it yields CASSPPDRVYGYTF.

The chain has TRBV18 and TRBJ1-4; D is ambiguous. The CDR3 runs to 17 residues. Germline V gene data show CDR1 as KGHSH and CDR2 as LQKENI. Trimming removed 0 bases at V and 0 bases at J, with 11 bases between. DNA of the CDR3: TGTGCCAGCTCACCACCAGCCAATCGAGCAACTAATGAAAAACTGTTTTTT. It codes for CASSPPANRATNEKLFF. The complete variable domain, with remaining parts taken from reference TRBV18 and TRBJ1-4, reads NAGVMQNPRHLVRRRGQEARLRCSPMKGHSHVYWYRQLPEEGLKFMVYLQKENIIDESGMPKERFSAEFPKEGPSILRIQQVVRGDSAAYFCASSPPANRATNEKLFFGSGTQLSVL.

The rearrangement links TRBV6-5 to TRBJ2-3; 10 positions agree with TRBD2. The V segment lost 4 bases and the J segment 2 bases; nucleotides outside the gene matches: 3. This CDR3 has 15 amino acids. Germline CDR1 and CDR2: MNHEY and SVGAGI. CDR3 amino acids: CASSWTSGFTDTQYF. The CDR3 DNA reads as TGTGCCAGCAGTTGGACTAGCGGATTCACAGATACGCAGTATTTT.

In its sample, this clone was seen once. This sequence joins TRBV5-1 and TRBJ2-7; 12 bases align to TRBD1. The CDR3 loop spans 15 amino acids. The germline gives CDR1 SGHRS, CDR2 YFSETQ. J gave up 4 bases and V 5 bases, and 7 bases lay outside the gene matches. The CDR3 DNA reads TGCGCCAGCAGTCCGGGACAGGGGGCTATGTACGAGCAGTACTTC. This codes for CASSPGQGAMYEQYF.

The chain joins TRBV28 to TRBJ1-2; 7 nucleotides line up with TRBD1. V gave up 6 bases and J gave up 4 bases; unmatched junction bases: 8. CDR3 length equals 14 residues. Germline V gene sequence: CDR1 MDHEN, CDR2 SYDVKM. This CDR3 reads CASRKPGQPYGYTF. The CDR3, as DNA: TGTGCCAGCAGGAAACCGGGACAGCCCTATGGCTACACCTTC.

The chain has TRBV4-1 and TRBJ2-1; D gene uncertain. This CDR3 is built from 18 residues. Between the trimmed V and J ends, which lost 0 bases and 2 bases, there was a span of 17 bases. The germline V gene encodes CDR1 MGHRA and CDR2 YSYEKL. The CDR3 DNA reads TGCGCCAGCAGCCAAGAAGTACCCGCGGAGAGCCCCTACAATGAGCAGTTCTTC. Translating gives CASSQEVPAESPYNEQFF.

The chain has TRBV28 and TRBJ1-1; no definite D call. Between the trimmed V and J ends, which lost 6 bases and 11 bases, there was a span of 22 bases. CDR3 length equals 14 residues. The germline gives CDR1 MDHEN, CDR2 SYDVKM. Here the CDR3 reads CASSETFRALGAFF. As DNA, the CDR3 is TGTGCCAGCAGCGAGACTTTTCGCGCACTCGGGGCTTTCTTT.

The chain has TRBV19 and TRBJ2-6, with D perhaps TRBD2 (5 bases). V was shortened by 10 bases and J by 0 bases, with 16 bases between the two germline ends. The germline gives CDR1 LNHDA, CDR2 SQIVND (reference sequence). The CDR3 is 16 residues long. The CDR3 reads CATMGLGSSGANVLTF. DNA of the CDR3: TGTGCCACCATGGGATTGGGGAGCTCTGGGGCCAACGTCCTGACTTTC.

The chain recombines TRBV20-1 with TRBJ2-2; possible D gene TRBD1, 6 bases. Trimming took off 3 bases at V and 1 base at J, with 15 bases between the two ends. CDR1 and CDR2 (germline): DFQATT, SNEGSKA (reference sequence). The CDR3 is 16 amino acids. CDR3 protein: CSASRPGDLNTGELFF. The CDR3 DNA follows: TGCAGTGCTAGTCGGCCAGGGGACCTGAACACCGGGGAGCTGTTTTTT.

This chain links TRBV6-4 with TRBJ1-3; 8 bases agree with TRBD1. The V gene's germline CDR1 is MRHNA and CDR2 SNTAGT. This CDR3 has 17 residues. Losses at the gene ends were 8 bases for V and 1 base for J; bases not matched to a gene: 13. CDR3 in DNA: TGTGCCAGCGCTTATAGCCGGGACAGGTCTTCTGGAAACACCATATATTTT. Translated, it gives CASAYSRDRSSGNTIYF.

The chain combines TRBV24-1 with TRBJ1-2, with a possible D match to TRBD1 (5 bases). Germline V lookup: CDR1 KGHDR, CDR2 SFDVKD. The CDR3 consists of 12 residues. Trimming removed 9 bases from V and 6 bases from J, with 13 bases in between. The CDR3 coding sequence is TGTGCCACCCCCAGGACATTGCATGGCTACACCTTC. It codes for CATPRTLHGYTF.